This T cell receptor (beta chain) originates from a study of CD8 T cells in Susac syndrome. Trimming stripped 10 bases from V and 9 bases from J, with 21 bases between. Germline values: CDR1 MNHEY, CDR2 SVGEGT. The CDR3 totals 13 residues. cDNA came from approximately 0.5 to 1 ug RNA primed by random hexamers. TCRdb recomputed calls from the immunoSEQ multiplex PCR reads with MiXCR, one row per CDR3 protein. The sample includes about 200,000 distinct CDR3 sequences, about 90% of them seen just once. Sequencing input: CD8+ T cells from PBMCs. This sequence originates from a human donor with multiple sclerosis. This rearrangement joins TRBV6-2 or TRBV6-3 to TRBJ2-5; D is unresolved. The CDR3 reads CATTRAATIAQYF. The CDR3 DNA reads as TGTGCCACCACACGGGCAGCGACGATAGCCCAGTACTTC.